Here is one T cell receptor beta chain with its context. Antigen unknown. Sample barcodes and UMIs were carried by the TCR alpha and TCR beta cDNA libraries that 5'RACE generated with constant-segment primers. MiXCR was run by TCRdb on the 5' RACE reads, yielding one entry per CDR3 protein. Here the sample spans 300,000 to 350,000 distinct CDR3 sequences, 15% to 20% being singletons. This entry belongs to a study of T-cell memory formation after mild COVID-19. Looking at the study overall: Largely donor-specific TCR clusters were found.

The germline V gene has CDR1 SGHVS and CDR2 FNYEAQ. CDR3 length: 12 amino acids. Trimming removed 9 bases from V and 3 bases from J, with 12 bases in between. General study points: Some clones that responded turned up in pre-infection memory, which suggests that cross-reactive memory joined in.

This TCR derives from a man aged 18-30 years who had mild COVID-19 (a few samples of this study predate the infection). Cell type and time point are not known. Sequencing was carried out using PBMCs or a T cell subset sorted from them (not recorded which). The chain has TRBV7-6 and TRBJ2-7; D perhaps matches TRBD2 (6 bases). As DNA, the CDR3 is TGTGCCAGTGGGACTCCCGGCTACGAGCAGTACTTC. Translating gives CASGTPGYEQYF.